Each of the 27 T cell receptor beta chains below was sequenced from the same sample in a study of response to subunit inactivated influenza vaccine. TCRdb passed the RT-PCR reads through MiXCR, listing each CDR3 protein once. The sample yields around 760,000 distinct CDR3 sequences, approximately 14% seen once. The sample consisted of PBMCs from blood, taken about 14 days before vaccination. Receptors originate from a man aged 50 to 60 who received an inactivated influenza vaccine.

CDR3 sequence: CASSEGVGTEAFF. The CDR3 nucleotides read TGTGCCAGCAGTGAGGGGGTGGGCACTGAAGCTTTCTTT. V usage is TRBV7-8 and J usage is TRBJ1-1, with D perhaps TRBD1 (6 bases). Looked up from germline, CDR1 is SGHVS and CDR2 is FQNEAQ. The CDR3 is 13 residues long. V lost 6 bases and J lost 4, with 12 bases in between. The entire variable domain, with the rest obtained from reference TRBV7-8 and TRBJ1-1, is as follows: GAGVSQSPRYKVAKRGQDVALRCDPISGHVSLFWYQQALGQGPEFLTYFQNEAQLDKSGLPSDRFFAERPEGSVSTLKIQRTQQEDSAVYLCASSEGVGTEAFFGQGTRLTVV.

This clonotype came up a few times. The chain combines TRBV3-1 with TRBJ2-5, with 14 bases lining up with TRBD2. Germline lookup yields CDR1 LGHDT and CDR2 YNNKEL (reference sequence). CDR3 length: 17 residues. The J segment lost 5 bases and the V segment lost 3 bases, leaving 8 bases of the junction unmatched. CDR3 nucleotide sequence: TGTGCCAGCAGCCAGACTAGCGGGAGGGCCGTTTATGAGACCCAGTACTTC. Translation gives CASSQTSGRAVYETQYF.

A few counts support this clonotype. CDR3 DNA: TGTGCCAGCAGTTACGTAGTTGGGACTAGCGGATGGGAGACCCAGTACTTC. It specifies CASSYVVGTSGWETQYF. The chain carries TRBV6-5 and TRBJ2-5; 11 positions match TRBD2. Germline CDR1 reads MNHEY; CDR2 reads SVGAGI. The CDR3 runs 17 residues. The J segment lost 5 bases and the V segment lost 2 bases, leaving 10 bases of the junction unmatched.

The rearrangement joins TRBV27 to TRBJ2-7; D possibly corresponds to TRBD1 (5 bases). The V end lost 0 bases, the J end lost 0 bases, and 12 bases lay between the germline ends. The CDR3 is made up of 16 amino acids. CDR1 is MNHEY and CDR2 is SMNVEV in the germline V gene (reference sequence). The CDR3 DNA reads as TGTGCCAGCAGTTTATCAGGGGCCTTAAGCTCCTACGAGCAGTACTTC. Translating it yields CASSLSGALSSYEQYF.

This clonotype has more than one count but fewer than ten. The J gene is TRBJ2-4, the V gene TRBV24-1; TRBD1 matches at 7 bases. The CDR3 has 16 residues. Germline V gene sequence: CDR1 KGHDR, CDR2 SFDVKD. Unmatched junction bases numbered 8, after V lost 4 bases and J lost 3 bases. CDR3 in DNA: TGTGCCACCAGTGACCGGACAGGATCGGGCAAAAACATTCAGTACTTC. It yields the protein CATSDRTGSGKNIQYF.

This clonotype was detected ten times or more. Written as DNA, the CDR3 is TGCGCCAGCAGCTTATCGGGACAGGGAAATCAGCCCCAGCATTTT. It encodes CASSLSGQGNQPQHF. The chain couples TRBV5-1 to TRBJ1-5; TRBD1 aligns across 9 bases. V lost 2 bases and J lost 4; bases outside the gene matches: 4. Per germline, CDR1 SGHRS and CDR2 YFSETQ. The length of the CDR3 is 15 residues. Filled out from reference TRBV5-1 and TRBJ1-5, the complete variable domain reads KAGVTQTPRYLIKTRGQQVTLSCSPISGHRSVSWYQQTPGQGLQFLFEYFSETQRNKGNFPGRFSGRQFSNSRSEMNVSTLELGDSALYLCASSLSGQGNQPQHFGDGTRLSIL.

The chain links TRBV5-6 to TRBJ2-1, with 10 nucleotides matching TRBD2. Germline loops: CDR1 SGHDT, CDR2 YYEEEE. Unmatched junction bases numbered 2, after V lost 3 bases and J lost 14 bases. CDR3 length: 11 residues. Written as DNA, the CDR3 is TGTGCCAGCAGCTCCGGGACTAGCGAGTTCTTC. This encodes CASSSGTSEFF.

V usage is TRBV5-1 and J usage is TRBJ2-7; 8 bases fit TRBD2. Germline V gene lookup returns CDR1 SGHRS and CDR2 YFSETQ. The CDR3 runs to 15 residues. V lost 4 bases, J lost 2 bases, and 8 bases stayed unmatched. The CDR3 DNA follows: TGCGCCAGCAGCCCAACGGGGGGGGTGACCTACGAGCAGTACTTC. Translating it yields CASSPTGGVTYEQYF.

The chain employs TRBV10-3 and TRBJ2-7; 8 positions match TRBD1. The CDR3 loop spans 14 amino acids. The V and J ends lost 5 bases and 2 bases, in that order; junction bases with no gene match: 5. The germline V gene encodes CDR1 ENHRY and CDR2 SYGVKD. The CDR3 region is CAISKQGDPYEQYF. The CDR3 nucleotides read TGTGCCATCAGTAAACAGGGGGACCCCTACGAGCAGTACTTC.

CDR3 amino acids: CASSTGQGGSDTQYF. DNA of the CDR3: TGCGCCAGCAGCACAGGACAGGGAGGTTCAGATACGCAGTATTTT. V gene TRBV5-1 combines with J gene TRBJ2-3; 8 bases fit TRBD1. Germline V lookup: CDR1 SGHRS, CDR2 YFSETQ. This CDR3 is 15 amino acids long. Unmatched junction bases numbered 8, after V lost 4 bases and J lost 4 bases.

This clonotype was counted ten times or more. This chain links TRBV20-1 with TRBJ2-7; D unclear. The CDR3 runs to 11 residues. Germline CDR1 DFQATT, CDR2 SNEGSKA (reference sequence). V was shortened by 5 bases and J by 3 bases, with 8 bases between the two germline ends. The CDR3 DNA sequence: TGCAGTGCTGGTCGAGTCTACGAGCAGTACTTC. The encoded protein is CSAGRVYEQYF.

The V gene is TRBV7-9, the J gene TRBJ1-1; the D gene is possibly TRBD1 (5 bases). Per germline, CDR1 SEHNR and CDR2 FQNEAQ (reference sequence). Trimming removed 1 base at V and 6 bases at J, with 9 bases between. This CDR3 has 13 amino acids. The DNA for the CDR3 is TGTGCCAGCAGCTTAGGGGGCTGGGCTGAAGCTTTCTTT. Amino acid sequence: CASSLGGWAEAFF.

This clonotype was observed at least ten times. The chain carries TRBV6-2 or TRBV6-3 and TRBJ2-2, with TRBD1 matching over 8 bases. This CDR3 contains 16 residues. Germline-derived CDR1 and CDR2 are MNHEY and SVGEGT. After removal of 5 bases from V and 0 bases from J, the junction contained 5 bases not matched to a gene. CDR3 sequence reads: CASSPQGASNTGELFF. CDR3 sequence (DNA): TGTGCCAGCAGTCCTCAGGGGGCGTCGAACACCGGGGAGCTGTTTTTT.

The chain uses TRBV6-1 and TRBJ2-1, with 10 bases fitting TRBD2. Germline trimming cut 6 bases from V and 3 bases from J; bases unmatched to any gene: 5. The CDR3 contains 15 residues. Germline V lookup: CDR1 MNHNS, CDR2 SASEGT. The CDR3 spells CASRRTSGRYNEQFF. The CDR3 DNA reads TGTGCCAGCAGGCGGACTAGCGGTCGCTACAATGAGCAGTTCTTC.

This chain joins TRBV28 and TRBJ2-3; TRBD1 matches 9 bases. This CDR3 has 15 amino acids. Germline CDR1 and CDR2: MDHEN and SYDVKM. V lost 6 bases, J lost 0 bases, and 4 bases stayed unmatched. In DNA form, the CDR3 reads TGTGCCAGCAGCCACGGGACAGGGAGCACAGATACGCAGTATTTT. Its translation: CASSHGTGSTDTQYF. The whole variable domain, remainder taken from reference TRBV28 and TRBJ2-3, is DVKVTQSSRYLVKRTGEKVFLECVQDMDHENMFWYRQDPGLGLRLIYFSYDVKMKEKGDIPEGYSVSREKKERFSLILESASTNQTSMYLCASSHGTGSTDTQYFGPGTRLTVL.

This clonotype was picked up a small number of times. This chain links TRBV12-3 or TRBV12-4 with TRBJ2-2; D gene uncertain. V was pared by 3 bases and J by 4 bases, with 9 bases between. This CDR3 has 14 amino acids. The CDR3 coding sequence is TGTGCCAGCAGTTTTTTGCATACCACCGGGGAGCTGTTTTTT. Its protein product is CASSFLHTTGELFF.

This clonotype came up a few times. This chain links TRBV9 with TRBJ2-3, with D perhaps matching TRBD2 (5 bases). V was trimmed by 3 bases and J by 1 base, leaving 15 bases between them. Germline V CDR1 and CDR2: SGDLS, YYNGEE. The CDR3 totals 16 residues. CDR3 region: CASSARAAPGTDTQYF. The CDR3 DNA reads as TGTGCCAGCAGCGCTCGAGCGGCGCCGGGCACAGATACGCAGTATTTT.

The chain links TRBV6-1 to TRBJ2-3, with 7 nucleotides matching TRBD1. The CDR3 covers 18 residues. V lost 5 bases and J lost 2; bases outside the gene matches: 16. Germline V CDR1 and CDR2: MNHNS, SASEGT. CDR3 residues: CASSLFPTGAEITDTQYF. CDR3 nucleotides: TGTGCCAGCAGTCTCTTCCCCACAGGGGCTGAAATCACAGATACGCAGTATTTT.

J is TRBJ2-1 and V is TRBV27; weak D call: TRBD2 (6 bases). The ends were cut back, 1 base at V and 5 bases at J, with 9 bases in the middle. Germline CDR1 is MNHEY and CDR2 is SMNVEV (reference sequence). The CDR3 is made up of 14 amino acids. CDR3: CASSLYRTNNEQFF. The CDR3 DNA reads TGTGCCAGCAGTTTATACAGGACTAACAATGAGCAGTTCTTC.

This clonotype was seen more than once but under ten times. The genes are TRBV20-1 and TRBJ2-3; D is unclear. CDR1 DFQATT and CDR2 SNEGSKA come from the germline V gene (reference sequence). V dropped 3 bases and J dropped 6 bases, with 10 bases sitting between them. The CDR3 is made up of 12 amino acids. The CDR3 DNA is TGCAGTGCTAGCATGGGATCCGATACGCAGTATTTT. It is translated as CSASMGSDTQYF.

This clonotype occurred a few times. Here the CDR3 reads CASSFGMDTDTQYF. CDR3 in DNA: TGTGCCAGCAGCTTTGGAATGGATACAGATACGCAGTATTTT. The gene calls are TRBV11-3 and TRBJ2-3, with no clear D. The CDR3 totals 14 residues. Trimming removed 3 bases from V and 3 bases from J, with 10 bases in between. Germline V gene sequence: CDR1 SGHNT, CDR2 YENEEA.

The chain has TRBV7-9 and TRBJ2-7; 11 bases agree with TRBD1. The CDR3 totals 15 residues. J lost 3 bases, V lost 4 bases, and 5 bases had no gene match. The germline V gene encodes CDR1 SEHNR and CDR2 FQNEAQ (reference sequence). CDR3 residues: CASSSGQGALYEQYF. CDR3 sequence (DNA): TGTGCCAGCAGCTCAGGACAGGGGGCTCTCTACGAGCAGTACTTC.

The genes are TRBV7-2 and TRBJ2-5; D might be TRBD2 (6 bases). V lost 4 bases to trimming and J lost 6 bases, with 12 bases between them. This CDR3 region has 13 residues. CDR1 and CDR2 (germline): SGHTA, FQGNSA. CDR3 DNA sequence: TGTGCCAGCAGCTCCGGGACTTTGAAGACCCAGTACTTC. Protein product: CASSSGTLKTQYF.

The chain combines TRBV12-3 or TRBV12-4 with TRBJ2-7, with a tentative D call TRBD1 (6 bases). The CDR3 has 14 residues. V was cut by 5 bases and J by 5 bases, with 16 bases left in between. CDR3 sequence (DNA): TGTGCCAGCAGTCCAACAGGGCTCTTCAACGAGCAGTACTTC. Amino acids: CASSPTGLFNEQYF.

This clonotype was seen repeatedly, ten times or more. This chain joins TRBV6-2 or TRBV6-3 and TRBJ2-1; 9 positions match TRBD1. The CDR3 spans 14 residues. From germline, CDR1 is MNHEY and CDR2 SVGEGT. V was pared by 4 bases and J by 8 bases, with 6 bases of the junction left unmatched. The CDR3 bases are TGTGCCAGCAGTTCCCGGGACAGGGATGATGAGCAGTTCTTC. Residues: CASSSRDRDDEQFF.

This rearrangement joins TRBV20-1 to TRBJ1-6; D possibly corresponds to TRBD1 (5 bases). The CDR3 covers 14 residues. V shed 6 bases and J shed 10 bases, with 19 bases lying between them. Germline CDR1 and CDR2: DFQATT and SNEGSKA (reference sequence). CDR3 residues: CSATRSQGRSPLHF. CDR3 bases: TGCAGTGCCACTCGGTCCCAGGGCCGATCACCCCTCCACTTT.

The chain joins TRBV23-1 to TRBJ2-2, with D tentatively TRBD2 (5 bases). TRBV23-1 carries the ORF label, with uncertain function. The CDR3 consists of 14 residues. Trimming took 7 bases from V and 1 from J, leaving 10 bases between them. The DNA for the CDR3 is TGCGCCAGCAATTGGGAGAGGAACACCGGGGAGCTGTTTTTT. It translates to CASNWERNTGELFF.